Listed here are 25 T cell receptor beta chains from one sample, sequenced in a study of blood T cell repertoires in COVID-19. Generated by immunoSEQ multiplex PCR, the TCRdb table keeps only in-frame clones and is missing some. Among 37,000 or so clones listed, 60% to 85% were seen once. The material sequenced was peripheral blood. These receptor sequences come from a man in his fifties or sixties with active COVID-19.

The rearrangement links TRBV28 to TRBJ2-3; TRBD2 is a possible D gene (6 bases). The CDR3 is 14 amino acids. V shed 6 bases and J shed 6 bases, with 16 bases lying between them. The germline CDR1 and CDR2 sequences are MDHEN and SYDVKM. In DNA, the CDR3 is TGTGCCAGCAGAAACCGGGACTTCAGGGATACGCAGTATTTT. Translating gives CASRNRDFRDTQYF.

This clone appeared a few times. The V call is TRBV6-6, the J call TRBJ1-2; no clear D. Trimming removed 0 bases at V and 3 bases at J, with 5 bases between. CDR3 size: 13 residues. Germline V gives CDR1 MNHNY, CDR2 SVGAGI (reference sequence). CDR3 amino acids: CASSYSGYYGYTF. The CDR3 bases are TGTGCCAGCAGTTACTCGGGCTACTATGGCTACACCTTC.

The chain couples TRBV18 to TRBJ2-2; no clear D. The CDR3 spans 12 residues. V lost 5 bases and J 4 bases, leaving 5 bases between the germline ends. From germline, CDR1 is KGHSH and CDR2 LQKENI. In nucleotides, the CDR3 is TGTGCCAGCTCATCGAGCACCGGGGAGCTGTTTTTT. Protein product: CASSSSTGELFF.

The genes are TRBV27 and TRBJ2-7; D ambiguous. The CDR3 loop spans 13 amino acids. Looked up from germline, CDR1 is MNHEY and CDR2 is SMNVEV (reference sequence). V dropped 2 bases and J dropped 4 bases, with 9 bases sitting between them. The CDR3 DNA reads as TGTGCCAGCAGTTTAGCGAGGCATTACGAGCAGTACTTC. Its protein is CASSLARHYEQYF.

J is TRBJ2-1 and V is TRBV6-6, with 7 bases lining up with TRBD1. Germline V gene data show CDR1 as MNHNY and CDR2 as SVGAGI (reference sequence). Trimming removed 7 bases from V and 2 bases from J; junction bases left unmatched: 11. The CDR3 is made up of 16 amino acids. The CDR3 DNA reads TGTGCCAGCATCCCTAAGCAGGGGGTTACCTACAATGAGCAGTTCTTC. It is translated as CASIPKQGVTYNEQFF.

V gene TRBV4-3 combines with J gene TRBJ1-2, with a tentative D call TRBD1 (6 bases). CDR1 is LGHNA and CDR2 is YSLEER in the germline V gene. The CDR3 extends over 14 amino acids. Trimming took off 1 base at V and 7 bases at J, with 13 bases between the two ends. The CDR3 reads CASSQGDTGSGYTF. CDR3 coding DNA: TGCGCCAGCAGCCAAGGGGACACCGGTTCTGGCTACACCTTC.

This clone was counted a few times. The chain has TRBV5-4 and TRBJ2-6; 7 nucleotides agree with TRBD1. V was pared by 4 bases and J by 3 bases, with 13 bases of the junction left unmatched. CDR1 is SGHNT, CDR2 YYREEE, per germline (reference sequence). The CDR3 runs 18 residues. The CDR3 reads CASSRLGAGGRGANVLTF. Written as DNA, the CDR3 is TGTGCCAGCAGCCGATTGGGGGCAGGGGGACGTGGGGCCAACGTCCTGACTTTC.

V usage is TRBV9 and J usage is TRBJ1-6, with D uncertain. Trimming removed 0 bases at V and 7 bases at J, with 14 bases between. The CDR3 contains 16 residues. Germline V gene sequence: CDR1 SGDLS, CDR2 YYNGEE. The CDR3, as DNA: TGTGCCAGCAGCGTAGACCCCCAGGTTATCAATTCACCCCTCCACTTT. Translated, it gives CASSVDPQVINSPLHF. Using reference TRBV9 and TRBJ1-6 for the parts outside the CDR3, the full variable domain is DSGVTQTPKHLITATGQRVTLRCSPRSGDLSVYWYQQSLDQGLQFLIQYYNGEERAKGNILERFSAQQFPDLHSELNLSSLELGDSALYFCASSVDPQVINSPLHFGNGTRLTVT.

The rearrangement uses TRBV30 and TRBJ2-1; D possibly corresponds to TRBD2 (5 bases). This CDR3 comprises 13 residues. V was shortened by 2 bases and J by 6 bases, with 11 bases between the two germline ends. Germline CDR1 and CDR2: GTSNPN and SVGIG (reference sequence). The CDR3 loop reads CAWSSLAPNEQFF. CDR3 nucleotides: TGTGCCTGGAGTTCGCTAGCACCCAATGAGCAGTTCTTC.

J is TRBJ2-7 and V is TRBV12-2; the table calls TRBD1, which could not be checked here. TRBV12-2 is a pseudogene. This CDR3 is 14 amino acids long. The DNA of the CDR3 is TGTGCAAGTCGGGCGAAGCAGGGCCCCTACGAGCAGTACTTC. Protein: CASRAKQGPYEQYF.

This clone was counted a few times. The rearrangement uses TRBV9 and TRBJ2-3, with TRBD2 matching over 11 bases. The CDR3 has 17 residues. Germline CDR1 is SGDLS and CDR2 is YYNGEE. V dropped 5 bases and J dropped 0; count of bases not matched to a gene: 8. The CDR3 region is CASSPPGLAVSTDTQYF. The CDR3 DNA reads TGTGCCAGCAGTCCTCCGGGACTAGCGGTTAGCACAGATACGCAGTATTTT.

The chain recombines TRBV15 with TRBJ1-1; D possibly corresponds to TRBD1 (5 bases). The CDR3 spans 14 residues. The germline gives CDR1 LNHNV, CDR2 YYDKDF (reference sequence). V lost 5 bases to trimming and J lost 1 base, with 11 bases between them. The chain's CDR3 is CATSWGRGNTEAFF. The CDR3 bases are TGTGCCACCAGCTGGGGGAGGGGGAACACTGAAGCTTTCTTT.

This clone occurred once. The genes are TRBV27 and TRBJ2-7; TRBD2 matches at 11 bases. V dropped 6 bases and J dropped 2; count of bases not matched to a gene: 6. The CDR3 has 15 amino acids. CDR1 MNHEY and CDR2 SMNVEV come from the germline V gene (reference sequence). The DNA of the CDR3 is TGTGCCAGCAGCCCCGGACTAGCGGGCGCCTACGAGCAGTACTTC. It specifies CASSPGLAGAYEQYF.

The CDR3 protein is CASTRESWENYGYTF. The CDR3 region has the DNA TGTGCCAGCACCCGAGAGAGTTGGGAGAACTATGGCTACACCTTC. The rearrangement links TRBV28 to TRBJ1-2; D call uncertain. Germline-derived CDR1 and CDR2 are MDHEN and SYDVKM. Trimming cost V 7 bases and J 2 bases, with 17 bases left between them. The CDR3 is 15 amino acids.

A single count supports this clone. In DNA form, the CDR3 reads TGTGCCTGGGGCGGGGGACAGGGCTCTGGGGCCAACGTCCTGACTTTC. This translates into CAWGGGQGSGANVLTF. The chain is built from TRBV30 and TRBJ2-6; 9 nucleotides agree with TRBD1. The CDR3 has 16 residues. Germline CDR1 is GTSNPN and CDR2 is SVGIG (reference sequence). The trim removed 5 bases at V and 0 bases at J, leaving 5 bases unmatched.

The chain employs TRBV30 and TRBJ2-7; 7 bases map to TRBD1. CDR1 is GTSNPN and CDR2 is SVGIG in the germline V gene (reference sequence). Germline trimming cut 6 bases from V and 2 bases from J; bases unmatched to any gene: 7. The CDR3 is 13 residues long. The DNA of the CDR3 is TGTGCCTGTACCGGGACAGTAACCTACGAGCAGTACTTC. Translation: CACTGTVTYEQYF.

On this clone: A read error may produce the germline difference seen at one junction end. This chain links TRBV7-2 with TRBJ2-5; 14 nucleotides agree with TRBD2. Germline CDR1 SGHTA, CDR2 FQGNSA. This CDR3 region has 14 residues. CDR3 in amino acids: CASSLRTSGGPEHF. The CDR3 region has the DNA TGTGCCAGCAGCTTACGGACTAGCGGGGGGCCCGAGCACTTC.

V and J are TRBV5-1 and TRBJ2-3; D uncertain. Germline CDR1 is SGHRS and CDR2 is YFSETQ. V was clipped by 4 bases and J by 2 bases, with 5 bases between them. The CDR3 is 12 amino acids. CDR3 in amino acids: CASSLDTDTQYF. As DNA, the CDR3 is TGCGCCAGCAGCCTAGACACAGATACGCAGTATTTT. Full variable domain (missing parts from reference TRBV5-1 and TRBJ2-3): KAGVTQTPRYLIKTRGQQVTLSCSPISGHRSVSWYQQTPGQGLQFLFEYFSETQRNKGNFPGRFSGRQFSNSRSEMNVSTLELGDSALYLCASSLDTDTQYFGPGTRLTVL.

The chain has TRBV7-2 and TRBJ2-2; 13 bases map to TRBD2. Germline assignment: CDR1 SGHTA and CDR2 FQGNSA. Losses at the gene ends were 5 bases for V and 5 bases for J; bases not matched to a gene: 5. The CDR3 is 16 amino acids. Here the CDR3 reads CASSTILAGGTGELFF. The CDR3 DNA follows: TGTGCCAGCAGCACCATACTAGCGGGGGGGACCGGGGAGCTGTTTTTT.

CDR3 sequence: CASSSGTSGSYEQYF. In DNA form, the CDR3 reads TGTGCCAGCAGCTCGGGGACTAGCGGGAGTTACGAGCAGTACTTC. The rearrangement uses TRBV5-4 and TRBJ2-7, with TRBD2 matching over 14 bases. The CDR3 covers 15 residues. Germline-derived CDR1 and CDR2 are SGHNT and YYREEE (reference sequence). Trimming took 3 bases from V and 4 from J; bases not matched to a gene: 3.

The chain links TRBV5-1 to TRBJ1-1; the match to TRBD1 covers 8 bases. From germline, CDR1 is SGHRS and CDR2 YFSETQ. Trimming removed 1 base from V and 5 bases from J; junction bases left unmatched: 7. CDR3 length equals 15 residues. As DNA, the CDR3 is TGCGCCAGCAGCTTGCGTACAGGGGGTGAAACTGAAGCTTTCTTT. Amino acids: CASSLRTGGETEAFF. The entire variable domain, with the rest obtained from reference TRBV5-1 and TRBJ1-1, is as follows: KAGVTQTPRYLIKTRGQQVTLSCSPISGHRSVSWYQQTPGQGLQFLFEYFSETQRNKGNFPGRFSGRQFSNSRSEMNVSTLELGDSALYLCASSLRTGGETEAFFGQGTRLTVV.

This chain joins TRBV7-9 and TRBJ2-3; possibly TRBD1 for D (6 bases). This CDR3 is 14 amino acids long. Trimming stripped 4 bases from V and 0 bases from J, with 8 bases between. Per the germline V gene, CDR1 is SEHNR and CDR2 is FQNEAQ (reference sequence). The CDR3 DNA is TGTGCCAGCAGCTCTACAGGGAGCACAGATACGCAGTATTTT. Translating it yields CASSSTGSTDTQYF.

A single count supports this clone. The rearrangement links TRBV6-4 to TRBJ1-2; D uncertain. CDR1 and CDR2 from the germline V gene are MRHNA and SNTAGT. CDR3 size: 16 residues. With 4 bases removed from V and 4 bases from J, the gap between germline ends came to 19 bases. This CDR3 reads CASSVVGRFMPYGYTF. The CDR3 DNA reads TGTGCCAGCAGTGTGGTTGGCAGGTTTATGCCCTATGGCTACACCTTC.

The chain carries TRBV29-1 and TRBJ1-1, with D possibly TRBD1 on 5 matching bases. The CDR3 has 15 amino acids. V was cut by 3 bases and J by 1 base, with 15 bases left in between. The germline CDR1 and CDR2 sequences are SQVTM and ANQGSEA. The CDR3 sequence: CSVEGGVYRNTEAFF. The CDR3, as DNA: TGCAGCGTTGAGGGGGGGGTCTACAGGAACACTGAAGCTTTCTTT.

The CDR3 loop is CASSLPPDLAGTSTDTQYF. The CDR3 DNA follows: TGTGCCAGCAGTTTACCCCCGGATTTAGCGGGTACTAGCACAGATACGCAGTATTTT. V and J are TRBV28 and TRBJ2-3; TRBD2 matches 7 bases. Germline V lookup: CDR1 MDHEN, CDR2 SYDVKM. With V trimmed by 2 bases and J by 0 bases, 14 bases remained unmatched. The CDR3 is 19 residues long.